A single sample gave rise to the 5 T cell receptor beta chains below, sequenced in a study of beta chain features in type 1 diabetes. The entirety of the isolated RNA underwent reverse transcription, so expressed TCRB transcripts were sequenced. Here immunoSEQ multiplex PCR was the method, and the copy in TCRdb shows in-frame clones only, minus some. The sample contains hundreds of thousands of clones, less than 20% of which appear only once. Sequencing was carried out using naive CD4+ T cells from blood. These receptors came from a man aged 18 to 30 in good health.

In this sample, this clone turned up a few times. V is TRBV13 and J is TRBJ1-5, with D possibly TRBD1 on 5 matching bases. Trimming removed 5 bases at V and 6 bases at J, with 14 bases between. The length of the CDR3 is 14 residues. The germline V gene encodes CDR1 PRHDT and CDR2 FYEKMQ (reference sequence). The CDR3 spells CASSIQGSGQPQHF. CDR3 DNA sequence: TGTGCCAGCAGCATCCAGGGTTCAGGTCAGCCCCAGCATTTT.

This clone was found a few times. This sequence joins TRBV10-3 and TRBJ2-7, with 13 nucleotides matching TRBD2. CDR1 is ENHRY, CDR2 SYGVKD, per germline. This CDR3 contains 16 residues. The trim removed 6 bases at V and 5 bases at J, leaving 10 bases unmatched. The CDR3 protein is CAIRRLAGGLLDEQYF. As DNA, the CDR3 is TGTGCCATCAGAAGACTAGCGGGGGGCCTCCTGGACGAGCAGTACTTC.

This clone was recorded many times. The CDR3 reads CASTPAGGADEAFF. The CDR3 DNA sequence: TGTGCCAGCACCCCGGCTGGGGGCGCAGATGAAGCTTTCTTT. The rearrangement joins TRBV28 to TRBJ1-1; TRBD1 is a possible D gene (6 bases). V shed 7 bases and J shed 7 bases, with 19 bases lying between them. The CDR3 sequence is 14 residues long. CDR1 is MDHEN, CDR2 SYDVKM, per germline.

This clone has just a few counts. This chain uses TRBV7-2 with TRBJ1-5; D gene unclear. The CDR3 spans 14 residues. Germline loops: CDR1 SGHTA, CDR2 FQGNSA. Trimming cost V 2 bases and J 0 bases, with 5 bases left between them. The CDR3 DNA reads TGTGCCAGCAGCTTACGGTATAGCAATCAGCCCCAGCATTTT. Its protein product is CASSLRYSNQPQHF.

In its sample, this clone was seen a few times. The gene calls are TRBV5-4 and TRBJ2-5; D may be TRBD1 (5 bases). V was cut by 0 bases and J by 3 bases, with 12 bases left in between. Germline values: CDR1 SGHNT, CDR2 YYREEE (reference sequence). The CDR3 runs to 15 residues. The CDR3 protein is CASSLGLGREETQYF. CDR3 coding DNA: TGTGCCAGCAGCTTGGGTTTGGGCAGGGAAGAGACCCAGTACTTC. The full variable domain, its missing parts supplied by reference TRBV5-4 and TRBJ2-5, is ETGVTQSPTHLIKTRGQQVTLRCSSQSGHNTVSWYQQALGQGPQFIFQYYREEENGRGNFPPRFSGLQFPNYSSELNVNALELDDSALYLCASSLGLGREETQYFGPGTRLLVL.